This TCR beta chain was documented in a study of blood T cell repertoires in COVID-19. Study information: The United States, Italy and Spain provided the acute and convalescent COVID-19 samples. Sources were T cells, B-cell-depleted T cells, or PBMCs; the material itself was cDNA or gDNA.

CDR3 length equals 14 residues. Per the germline V gene, CDR1 is MGHRA and CDR2 is YSYEKL. V was clipped by 4 bases and J by 5 bases, with 14 bases between them. Under the authors' procedure: Cell counts per sample came from amplifying reference gene primers. The table came from immunoSEQ multiplex PCR; TCRdb's copy has only in-frame clones and leaves some out. V, J and clone size reflect that table, while D and trimming were determined from the DNA. Of 150,000 to 200,000 clones in the sample, around four fifths were seen once. This clone has only a few counts. The specimen was peripheral blood. This chain connects TRBV4-1 to TRBJ1-1; no reliable D call. This sequence was found in a woman of 80 years or more with active or convalescent COVID-19. CDR3 sequence: CASSPQWSGTEAFF. The DNA of the CDR3 is TGCGCCAGCAGCCCACAGTGGTCGGGAACTGAAGCTTTCTTT.